This T cell receptor (beta chain) was recorded in a study of CD8 T cells in Susac syndrome. On the study more broadly: Blood was drawn from patients with Susac syndrome. At that point, they were therapy-naive, on corticosteroids, or on intravenous immunoglobulin alone. Overall study findings and caveats: It was acknowledged by the study that relatively few individuals were included in its TCR sequencing and HLA analysis.

A remark on this clonotype: Its specificity is unknown.

The CDR3 is 18 amino acids. V lost 0 bases and J lost 3; bases outside the gene matches: 7. The V gene's germline CDR1 is MNHEY and CDR2 SVGAGI. Random hexamers were used to reverse transcribe about 0.45 to 1 ug of RNA. A single record per CDR3 protein comes from TCRdb applying MiXCR to the immunoSEQ multiplex PCR reads. Counted here are about 240,000 distinct CDR3 sequences, about 96% occurring once; the ten biggest clones make up less than 0.11%. It was negative isolation that provided the CD8+ and CD4+ T cells, whereas TEMRA cells were enriched by FACS. Source material: CD4+ T cells from PBMCs. This chain uses TRBV6-5 with TRBJ2-2; 10 nucleotides line up with TRBD2. The sequence was collected from a human donor with Susac syndrome. Written as DNA, the CDR3 is TGTGCCAGCAGTTACTCGAGTAGCGGGAGGAGATACACCGGGGAGCTGTTTTTT. This codes for CASSYSSSGRRYTGELFF.